This entry lists 12 T cell receptor beta chains sequenced from one sample in a study of blood T cell repertoires in COVID-19. This table comes from immunoSEQ multiplex PCR, and its TCRdb copy is limited to in-frame clones, with some not included. The sample comprises 95,000 to 150,000 clones, about 70% of which are singletons, and 2% to 2.5% rests with the top ten. Sequenced material: peripheral blood. All receptors come from a woman in her 70s with acute or convalescent COVID-19.

The chain carries TRBV11-2 and TRBJ2-7, with TRBD1 identical over 7 bases. Per the germline V gene, CDR1 is SGHAT and CDR2 is FQNNGV. Trimming cost V 4 bases and J 0 bases; bases outside gene matches: 6. The CDR3 is 15 residues long. The CDR3 sequence: CASSSYRGSSYEQYF. DNA for the CDR3: TGTGCCAGCAGCTCGTACAGGGGAAGCTCCTACGAGCAGTACTTC.

The chain carries TRBV7-9 and TRBJ2-2; 13 nucleotides match TRBD2. The germline CDR1 and CDR2 sequences are SEHNR and FQNEAQ (reference sequence). CDR3 length: 15 residues. This CDR3 is CAETSGLAGAGELFF. In DNA, the CDR3 is TGTGCGGAGACGAGCGGACTAGCGGGGGCCGGGGAGCTGTTTTTT. The entire variable domain, with the rest obtained from reference TRBV7-9 and TRBJ2-2, is as follows: DTGVSQNPRHKITKRGQNVTFRCDPISEHNRLYWYRQTLGQGPEFLTYFQNEAQLEKSRLLSDRFSAERPKGSFSTLEIQRTEQGDSAMYLCAETSGLAGAGELFFGEGSRLTVL.

V and J are TRBV3-1 (or the pseudogene TRBV3-2) and TRBJ2-7; possible D gene TRBD1, 5 bases. The CDR3 length is 14 residues. Trimming shortened V by 5 bases and J by 3 bases, and 14 bases separated the two germline ends. Germline CDR1 LGHDT, CDR2 YNNKEL (reference sequence). CDR3 loop: CASSYAGLNYEQYF. DNA for the CDR3: TGTGCCAGCAGCTACGCAGGGTTAAACTACGAGCAGTACTTC.

In this sample, this clone turned up a few times. V is TRBV29-1 and J is TRBJ1-4; 10 bases are a match to TRBD1. J was trimmed by 5 bases and V by 6 bases; bases with no gene match: 9. Germline loops: CDR1 SQVTM, CDR2 ANQGSEA. The CDR3 contains 15 residues. For the CDR3, the DNA is TGCAGCGTCTCCCAGGGACAGGGGCCGAATGAAAAACTGTTTTTT. Protein sequence: CSVSQGQGPNEKLFF.

This clone was observed a few times. The chain couples TRBV5-1 to TRBJ2-5, with D possibly TRBD2 on 6 matching bases. The V gene lost 4 bases and the J gene lost 4 bases, with 11 bases spanning the gap. This CDR3 comprises 13 residues. Germline CDR1 SGHRS, CDR2 YFSETQ. The chain's CDR3 is CASSRDWGETQYF. The CDR3 nucleotides read TGCGCCAGCAGCCGGGACTGGGGAGAGACCCAGTACTTC.

The chain recombines TRBV7-9 with TRBJ2-7, with TRBD2 as a possible D gene (5 bases). The germline V gene has CDR1 SEHNR and CDR2 FQNEAQ (reference sequence). The germline V and J ends were trimmed by 5 bases and 6 bases, with 11 bases remaining between them. The CDR3 covers 12 residues. The CDR3 reads CASSRRGGEQYF. DNA of the CDR3: TGTGCCAGCAGCCGGCGTGGAGGCGAGCAGTACTTC.

The chain combines TRBV6-4 with TRBJ1-5, with TRBD1 as a possible D gene (5 bases). V lost 6 bases, J lost 7 bases, and 13 bases lay in between. Germline V lookup: CDR1 MRHNA, CDR2 SNTAGT. The CDR3 runs 13 residues. CDR3 in amino acids: CASSEGTAQPQHF. The CDR3, as DNA: TGTGCCAGCAGCGAGGGGACTGCACAGCCCCAGCATTTT.

In this sample, this clone turned up a few times. The rearrangement uses TRBV7-3 and TRBJ1-2; 10 bases line up with TRBD1. V dropped 5 bases and J dropped 7; count of bases not matched to a gene: 4. Germline-derived CDR1 and CDR2 are SGHTA and FQGTGA. The CDR3 totals 13 residues. In DNA, the CDR3 is TGTGCCAGCAGCCCCGGGGACAGGGGTGGCTACACCTTC. Its protein is CASSPGDRGGYTF.

This rearrangement joins TRBV30 to TRBJ1-5; 8 bases map to TRBD1. V gave up 0 bases and J gave up 4 bases; unmatched junction bases: 5. The CDR3 has 15 residues. CDR1 and CDR2 from the germline V gene are GTSNPN and SVGIG (reference sequence). The DNA for the CDR3 is TGTGCCTGGAGTGTAGGGGGGACAGGAAATCAGCCCCAGCATTTT. It specifies CAWSVGGTGNQPQHF.

V and J are TRBV28 and TRBJ2-3, with 11 bases fitting TRBD2. V lost 6 bases and J lost 4; bases outside the gene matches: 9. The CDR3 totals 16 residues. Germline V gene data show CDR1 as MDHEN and CDR2 as SYDVKM. This CDR3 is CASSQPKLAGADTQYF. In nucleotides, the CDR3 is TGTGCCAGCAGCCAGCCTAAACTAGCGGGAGCAGATACGCAGTATTTT.

This chain links TRBV19 with TRBJ1-3; 7 bases map to TRBD1. Germline CDR1 reads LNHDA; CDR2 reads SQIVND (reference sequence). J gave up 2 bases and V 7 bases, and 8 bases lay outside the gene matches. The CDR3 runs to 15 residues. CDR3 sequence reads: CASKSEGAAGNTIYF. CDR3 DNA sequence: TGTGCCAGTAAGAGTGAGGGGGCGGCTGGAAACACCATATATTTT.

The chain uses TRBV7-9 and TRBJ1-4; 7 bases fit TRBD1. Germline CDR1 SEHNR, CDR2 FQNEAQ (reference sequence). CDR3 size: 15 residues. Unmatched junction bases numbered 7, after V lost 5 bases and J lost 4 bases. The CDR3 DNA is TGTGCCAGCAGCCTACAGGGGCCTCGTAATGAAAAACTGTTTTTT. It encodes CASSLQGPRNEKLFF. The whole variable domain, filled in from reference TRBV7-9 and TRBJ1-4, reads DTGVSQNPRHKITKRGQNVTFRCDPISEHNRLYWYRQTLGQGPEFLTYFQNEAQLEKSRLLSDRFSAERPKGSFSTLEIQRTEQGDSAMYLCASSLQGPRNEKLFFGSGTQLSVL.